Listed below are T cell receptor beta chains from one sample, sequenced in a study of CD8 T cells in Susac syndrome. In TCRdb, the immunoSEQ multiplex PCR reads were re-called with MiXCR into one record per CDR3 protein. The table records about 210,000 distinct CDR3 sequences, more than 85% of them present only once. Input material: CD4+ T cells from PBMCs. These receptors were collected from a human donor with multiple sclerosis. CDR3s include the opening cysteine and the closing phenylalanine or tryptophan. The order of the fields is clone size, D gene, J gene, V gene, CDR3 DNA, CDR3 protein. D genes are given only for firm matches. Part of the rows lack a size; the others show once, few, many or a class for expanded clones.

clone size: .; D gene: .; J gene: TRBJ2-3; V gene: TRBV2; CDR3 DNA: TGTGCCAGCAGTGTGAGGAGTGGGACAGATACGCAGTATTTT; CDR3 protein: CASSVRSGTDTQYF
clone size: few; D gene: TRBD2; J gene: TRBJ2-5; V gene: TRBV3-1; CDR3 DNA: TGTGCCAGCAGCCCTGGGACTAGCCAAGAGACCCAGTACTTC; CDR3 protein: CASSPGTSQETQYF
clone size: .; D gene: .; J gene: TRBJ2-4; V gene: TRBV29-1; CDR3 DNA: TGCAGCGTTGCTGGACGTAGCAAAAACATTCAGTACTTC; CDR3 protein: CSVAGRSKNIQYF
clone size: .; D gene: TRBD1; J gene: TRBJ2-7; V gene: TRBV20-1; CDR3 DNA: TGCAGTGCTAGGGGGAGGACAGGGTTGGAGCAGTACTTC; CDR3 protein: CSARGRTGLEQYF
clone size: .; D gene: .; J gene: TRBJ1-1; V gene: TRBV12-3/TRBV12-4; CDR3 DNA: TGTGCCAGCCGGGCCGAGGCGGGCACTGAAGCTTTCTTT; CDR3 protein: CASRAEAGTEAFF
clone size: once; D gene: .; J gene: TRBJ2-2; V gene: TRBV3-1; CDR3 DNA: TGTGCCAGCAGCGGTTTATGGTCTCTGAACACCGGGGAGCTGTTTTTT; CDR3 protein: CASSGLWSLNTGELFF
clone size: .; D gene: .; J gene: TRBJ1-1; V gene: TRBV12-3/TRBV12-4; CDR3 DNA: TGTGCCAGCAGCCGGACTCTGGGGGTAACTGAAGCTTTCTTT; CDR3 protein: CASSRTLGVTEAFF
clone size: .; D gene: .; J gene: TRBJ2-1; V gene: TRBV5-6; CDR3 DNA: TGTGCCAGCAGCTTGGGGTTAAACTATGAGCAGTTCTTC; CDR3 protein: CASSLGLNYEQFF
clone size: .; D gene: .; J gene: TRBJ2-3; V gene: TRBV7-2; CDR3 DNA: TGTGCCAGCAGCCCAGGTCCGGCGGGGTCGGGAGATACGCAGTATTTT; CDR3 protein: CASSPGPAGSGDTQYF
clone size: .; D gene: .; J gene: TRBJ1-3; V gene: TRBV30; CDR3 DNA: TGTGCCTTCAGGACTCCAGGGTCTGGAAACACCATATATTTT; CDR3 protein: CAFRTPGSGNTIYF
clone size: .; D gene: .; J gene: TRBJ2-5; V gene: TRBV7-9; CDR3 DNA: TGTGCCAGCAGCTCTAGGGGCCCAGAGACCCAGTACTTC; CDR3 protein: CASSSRGPETQYF
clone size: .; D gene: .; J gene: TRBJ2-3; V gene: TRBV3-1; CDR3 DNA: TGTGCCAGCAGCCAAGACACAGATATTATCGCAGATACGCAGTATTTT; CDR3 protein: CASSQDTDIIADTQYF
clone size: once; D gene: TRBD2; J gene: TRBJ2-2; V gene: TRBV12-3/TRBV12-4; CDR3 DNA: TGTGCCAGCACTTGGGGGGGTTTGACCGGGGAGCTGTTTTTT; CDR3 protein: CASTWGGLTGELFF
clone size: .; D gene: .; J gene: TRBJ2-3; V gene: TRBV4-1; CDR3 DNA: TGCGCCAGCAGTTCGGCCGTGTCTAGCACAGATACGCAGTATTTT; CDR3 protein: CASSSAVSSTDTQYF
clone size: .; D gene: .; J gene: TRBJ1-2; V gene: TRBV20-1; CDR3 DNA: TGCAGTGCTAGGGACTCTGGCTACACCTTC; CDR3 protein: CSARDSGYTF
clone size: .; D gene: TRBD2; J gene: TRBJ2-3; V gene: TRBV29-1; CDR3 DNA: TGCAGCGTCTCCGCGGGGGTCAGCACAGATACGCAGTATTTT; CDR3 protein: CSVSAGVSTDTQYF
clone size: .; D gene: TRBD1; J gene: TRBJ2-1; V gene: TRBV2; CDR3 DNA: TGTGCCAGCAGTGTGGGGACAGGGTCCCTCAATGAGCAGTTCTTC; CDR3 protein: CASSVGTGSLNEQFF
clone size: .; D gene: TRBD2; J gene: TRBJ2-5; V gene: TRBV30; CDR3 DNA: TGTGCCTGGAGTGTCGGGGGGGAGACCCAGTACTTC; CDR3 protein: CAWSVGGETQYF
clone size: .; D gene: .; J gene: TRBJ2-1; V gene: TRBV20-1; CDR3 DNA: TGCAGTGCTAGGGATACAGGGAATACCTACAATGAGCAGTTCTTC; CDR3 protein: CSARDTGNTYNEQFF
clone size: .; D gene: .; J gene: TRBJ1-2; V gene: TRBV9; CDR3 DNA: TGTGCCAGCAGCGTAGCCCCGGGGGGGCAGGGCTACACCTTC; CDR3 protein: CASSVAPGGQGYTF
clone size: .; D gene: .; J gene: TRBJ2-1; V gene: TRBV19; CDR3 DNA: TGTGCCACCAGGGACGGCGCCTACAATGAGCAGTTCTTC; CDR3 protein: CATRDGAYNEQFF
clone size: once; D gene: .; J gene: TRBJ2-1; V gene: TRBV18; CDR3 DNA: TGTGCCAGCTCACCCCGCCGGGACCCGACGGAGTTCTTC; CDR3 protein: CASSPRRDPTEFF